Listed here are 17 T cell receptor beta chains from one sample, sequenced in a study of T cells of healthy individuals. MiXCR, run by TCRdb on the 5' RACE reads, gives a single entry per CDR3 protein. The sample carries over 95,000 distinct CDR3 sequences, 15% to 20% recorded once. The receptors shown here come from a human donor in good health.

This rearrangement joins TRBV12-3 or TRBV12-4 to TRBJ2-7; 10 bases line up with TRBD1. V shed 1 base, J shed 4 bases, and the junction held 4 bases outside the gene matches. The CDR3 runs 15 residues. The CDR3 bases are TGTGCCAGCAGTTTAGTGGGACAGGGGCGGTACGAGCAGTACTTC. Protein product: CASSLVGQGRYEQYF.

The chain combines TRBV7-9 with TRBJ2-7, with 7 nucleotides matching TRBD1. J lost 5 bases, V lost 3 bases, and 4 bases had no gene match. Germline CDR1 and CDR2: SEHNR and FQNEAQ (reference sequence). This CDR3 is 13 amino acids long. CDR3 nucleotide sequence: TGTGCCAGCAGCTTCGCCGGGACAGACGAGCAGTACTTC. Translation gives CASSFAGTDEQYF.

In its sample, this clonotype was seen many times. The chain couples TRBV12-3 or TRBV12-4 to TRBJ2-7, with D possibly being TRBD2 (5 bases). The CDR3 extends over 13 amino acids. V was cut by 6 bases and J by 6 bases, with 15 bases left in between. The CDR3 sequence is CASSQLEGLEQYF. CDR3 nucleotide sequence: TGTGCCAGCAGCCAACTTGAGGGCCTCGAGCAGTACTTC.

The sample holds a few counts of this clonotype. V and J are TRBV7-2 and TRBJ2-1; 12 bases agree with TRBD2. This CDR3 region has 17 residues. J gave up 4 bases and V 5 bases, and 9 bases lay outside the gene matches. CDR1 is SGHTA and CDR2 is FQGNSA in the germline V gene. CDR3 in amino acids: CASSPNLAGGIYNEQFF. In DNA, the CDR3 is TGTGCCAGCAGCCCCAACCTAGCGGGAGGGATTTACAATGAGCAGTTCTTC.

This clonotype appeared a few times. The chain carries TRBV9 and TRBJ2-5; D remains unclear. The V and J ends lost 0 bases and 4 bases respectively, with 13 bases between them. In germline, CDR1 is SGDLS, CDR2 YYNGEE. The CDR3 covers 15 residues. CDR3 in DNA: TGTGCCAGCAGCGTAGACCCCGACGAAGGAGAGACCCAGTACTTC. Its protein is CASSVDPDEGETQYF.

This clonotype appeared many times. The chain uses TRBV13 and TRBJ1-1; TRBD1 might be the D (5 bases). V was cut by 8 bases and J by 5 bases, with 15 bases left in between. The CDR3 is made up of 13 amino acids. Germline loops: CDR1 PRHDT, CDR2 FYEKMQ (reference sequence). DNA for the CDR3: TGTGCCAGCCTAGCAGGGCCTGGAACTGAAGCTTTCTTT. This translates into CASLAGPGTEAFF.

The gene calls are TRBV29-1 and TRBJ1-3; TRBD1 aligns across 7 bases. The CDR3 is 12 residues long. Germline V CDR1 and CDR2: SQVTM, ANQGSEA. The trim removed 5 bases at V and 7 bases at J, leaving 5 bases unmatched. For the CDR3, the DNA is TGCAGCGTTTTACAGGGGCCGAACACCATATATTTT. It yields the protein CSVLQGPNTIYF.

This clonotype was recorded a few times. The rearrangement links TRBV4-1 to TRBJ1-5; a possible D gene is TRBD1 (6 bases). V lost 1 base and J lost 3, with 13 bases in between. CDR1 is MGHRA and CDR2 is YSYEKL in the germline V gene. The CDR3 totals 16 residues. The CDR3 region is CASSQVPGHFNQPQHF. CDR3 coding DNA: TGCGCCAGCAGCCAAGTTCCGGGACACTTCAATCAGCCCCAGCATTTT.

V usage is TRBV2 and J usage is TRBJ2-1; D is ambiguous. V lost 3 bases and J lost 11, with 8 bases in between. From germline, CDR1 is SNHLY and CDR2 FYNNEI. The CDR3 has 11 residues. This CDR3 is CASSEGWKQFF. The DNA of the CDR3 is TGTGCCAGCAGTGAGGGGTGGAAGCAGTTCTTC.

This clonotype was observed many times. The J gene is TRBJ2-1, the V gene TRBV29-1, with D possibly TRBD2 on 6 matching bases. CDR1 and CDR2 from the germline V gene are SQVTM and ANQGSEA. V lost 5 bases to trimming and J lost 12 bases, with 20 bases between them. The CDR3 has 13 amino acids. CDR3 sequence: CSVPEPGGILQFF. In DNA, the CDR3 is TGCAGCGTTCCCGAACCGGGCGGGATTTTGCAGTTCTTC.

The chain uses TRBV6-5 and TRBJ1-2, with a weak D call TRBD1 (6 bases). Germline CDR1 reads MNHEY; CDR2 reads SVGAGI. This CDR3 has 15 amino acids. V lost 0 bases and J lost 6, with 14 bases in between. In DNA, the CDR3 is TGTGCCAGCAGTTACTCGCGGGGAGGGGACAATGGCTACACCTTC. Protein: CASSYSRGGDNGYTF.

The rearrangement links TRBV4-3 to TRBJ2-3; the D is unclear. Germline assignment: CDR1 LGHNA and CDR2 YSLEER. The ends were cut back, 2 bases at V and 2 bases at J, with 11 bases in the middle. The CDR3 sequence is 15 residues long. In DNA, the CDR3 is TGCGCCAGCAGCCAATTAGCCTCCGCCACAGATACGCAGTATTTT. Its protein is CASSQLASATDTQYF.

This clonotype was recorded many times. The chain is built from TRBV5-6 and TRBJ1-3, with D perhaps TRBD1 (6 bases). Looked up from germline, CDR1 is SGHDT and CDR2 is YYEEEE. The CDR3 is made up of 15 amino acids. V dropped 2 bases and J dropped 1 base, with 10 bases sitting between them. CDR3 in amino acids: CASSFGDISGNTIYF. The CDR3 nucleotides read TGTGCCAGCAGCTTTGGGGACATATCTGGAAACACCATATATTTT.

Ten or more counts support this clonotype. The chain carries TRBV6-2 or TRBV6-3 and TRBJ2-1; TRBD2 matches at 13 bases. CDR3 length: 14 residues. The V and J ends lost 6 bases and 7 bases, in that order; junction bases with no gene match: 3. CDR1 MNHEY and CDR2 SVGEGT come from the germline V gene. As DNA, the CDR3 is TGTGCCAGCAGGCCGGGACTAGCGGGGAATGAGCAGTTCTTC. It yields the protein CASRPGLAGNEQFF.

This clonotype has a count of ten or more. The J gene is TRBJ1-4, the V gene TRBV10-3; D is uncertain. Germline assignment: CDR1 ENHRY and CDR2 SYGVKD. The V and J ends lost 10 bases and 0 bases respectively, with 12 bases between them. The CDR3 extends over 14 amino acids. This chain's CDR3 is CATTDVTTNEKLFF. The CDR3 nucleotides are TGTGCCACCACCGACGTTACAACTAATGAAAAACTGTTTTTT.

This clonotype was seen only a few times. The rearrangement uses TRBV7-2 and TRBJ2-3; 12 nucleotides align to TRBD2. Germline-derived CDR1 and CDR2 are SGHTA and FQGNSA. Losses at the gene ends were 0 bases for V and 8 bases for J; bases not matched to a gene: 9. This CDR3 spans 17 amino acids. The CDR3 DNA reads as TGTGCCAGCAGCTTAGCTGGGACTAGCGGGCCGTCAGGTACGCAGTATTTT. It codes for CASSLAGTSGPSGTQYF. The full variable domain, rest sourced from reference TRBV7-2 and TRBJ2-3, is GAGVSQSPSNKVTEKGKDVELRCDPISGHTALYWYRQSLGQGLEFLIYFQGNSAPDKSGLPSDRFSAERTGGSVSTLTIQRTQQEDSAVYLCASSLAGTSGPSGTQYFGPGTRLTVL.

The V and J genes are TRBV7-6 and TRBJ1-5, with 7 nucleotides matching TRBD1. V trimming: 11 bases; J trimming: 2 bases; junction bases outside the gene matches: 18. Germline assignment: CDR1 SGHVS and CDR2 FNYEAQ. This CDR3 spans 17 amino acids. CDR3: CAYTTGQSGGRNQPQHF. CDR3 in DNA: TGTGCCTATACTACGGGACAGTCGGGAGGCCGCAATCAGCCCCAGCATTTT.